A single sample is the source of the 23 T cell receptor beta chains below, sequenced in a study of blood T cell repertoires in COVID-19. Only in-frame clones appear in the TCRdb table, and some are missing; sequencing was by immunoSEQ multiplex PCR. Of 150,000 to 200,000 clones listed, 85% are singletons. Sample: peripheral blood. The receptor source for this set is a woman aged 55-75 years with acute or convalescent COVID-19.

The rearrangement joins TRBV28 to TRBJ1-4; TRBD1 agrees at 9 bases. The CDR3 extends over 15 amino acids. CDR1 and CDR2 from the germline V gene are MDHEN and SYDVKM. The V segment lost 4 bases and the J segment 8 bases; nucleotides outside the gene matches: 8. The CDR3 reads CASSSPGTGYEKLFF. CDR3 in DNA: TGTGCCAGCAGTTCTCCGGGGACAGGGTACGAAAAACTGTTTTTT. The full variable domain, its missing parts supplied by reference TRBV28 and TRBJ1-4, is DVKVTQSSRYLVKRTGEKVFLECVQDMDHENMFWYRQDPGLGLRLIYFSYDVKMKEKGDIPEGYSVSREKKERFSLILESASTNQTSMYLCASSSPGTGYEKLFFGSGTQLSVL.

The chain couples TRBV6-6 to TRBJ1-4; D unclear. V was shortened by 5 bases and J by 8 bases, with 9 bases between the two germline ends. CDR3 length: 12 amino acids. Germline V gene lookup returns CDR1 MNHNY and CDR2 SVGAGI (reference sequence). The CDR3 coding sequence is TGTGCCAGCAGTCCGGGAGGGGAAAAACTGTTTTTT. Amino acid sequence: CASSPGGEKLFF.

The chain uses TRBV3-1 (or the pseudogene TRBV3-2) and TRBJ1-2; D remains ambiguous. CDR1 LGHDT and CDR2 YNNKEL come from the germline V gene (reference sequence). The CDR3 extends over 13 amino acids. The germline V and J ends were trimmed by 0 bases and 5 bases, with 7 bases remaining between them. CDR3 region: CASSQDAGYGYTF. The CDR3 DNA sequence: TGTGCCAGCAGCCAAGATGCGGGATATGGCTACACCTTC.

The chain recombines TRBV6-5 with TRBJ2-2, with 7 bases matching TRBD1. Germline assignment: CDR1 MNHEY and CDR2 SVGAGI. The CDR3 is made up of 15 amino acids. The V and J ends lost 7 bases and 7 bases, in that order; junction bases with no gene match: 12. CDR3 loop: CASNPRGRMGGELFF. CDR3 sequence (DNA): TGTGCCAGCAACCCCAGGGGGAGAATGGGCGGGGAGCTGTTTTTT.

The chain carries TRBV3-1 (or the pseudogene TRBV3-2) and TRBJ2-1, with 13 bases aligning to TRBD2. Germline assignment: CDR1 LGHDT and CDR2 YNNKEL (reference sequence). The CDR3 sequence is 16 residues long. The junction had 7 bases not matched to a gene; V was cut back by 3 bases and J by 8 bases. CDR3 region: CASSHYRGLAGDEQFF. DNA for the CDR3: TGTGCCAGCAGCCACTACCGAGGACTAGCGGGAGATGAGCAGTTCTTC.

The J gene is TRBJ2-7, the V gene TRBV3-1 (or the pseudogene TRBV3-2), with D hard to call. The ends were cut back, 0 bases at V and 7 bases at J, with 10 bases in the middle. The CDR3 spans 13 residues. Germline V gives CDR1 LGHDT, CDR2 YNNKEL (reference sequence). CDR3 sequence: CASSQDRYWEQYF. DNA for the CDR3: TGTGCCAGCAGCCAAGACCGGTATTGGGAGCAGTACTTC.

The V call is TRBV18, the J call TRBJ1-1; 8 positions match TRBD1. Germline lookup yields CDR1 KGHSH and CDR2 LQKENI. The CDR3 runs 17 residues. Germline trimming cut 0 bases from V and 0 bases from J; bases unmatched to any gene: 6. The CDR3: CASSPPVTGGMNTEAFF. CDR3 nucleotide sequence: TGTGCCAGCTCACCACCGGTCACAGGGGGTATGAACACTGAAGCTTTCTTT.

This clone was recorded once. V and J are TRBV3-1 (or the pseudogene TRBV3-2) and TRBJ1-2; D is undetermined. The CDR3 totals 13 residues. Germline V gene lookup returns CDR1 LGHDT and CDR2 YNNKEL (reference sequence). The V gene lost 0 bases and the J gene lost 12 bases, with 14 bases spanning the gap. The CDR3 spells CASSQESGSPHTF. As DNA, the CDR3 is TGTGCCAGCAGCCAAGAGTCCGGGAGTCCCCACACCTTC.

The chain recombines TRBV15 with TRBJ1-2; 7 nucleotides agree with TRBD1. The trim removed 2 bases at V and 7 bases at J, leaving 7 bases unmatched. This CDR3 has 14 amino acids. The germline CDR1 and CDR2 sequences are LNHNV and YYDKDF (reference sequence). This chain's CDR3 is CATSRPDRAGGYTF. CDR3 sequence (DNA): TGTGCCACCAGCAGACCTGACAGGGCTGGTGGCTACACCTTC.

J is TRBJ2-5 and V is TRBV7-2; 7 positions agree with TRBD1. Trimming removed 5 bases from V and 4 bases from J; junction bases left unmatched: 7. The CDR3 is 14 residues long. Germline lookup yields CDR1 SGHTA and CDR2 FQGNSA. The CDR3 sequence: CASSPQGTGETQYF. DNA for the CDR3: TGTGCCAGCAGCCCACAGGGGACCGGAGAGACCCAGTACTTC.

The J gene is TRBJ1-1, the V gene TRBV5-1, with 10 bases aligning to TRBD1. This CDR3 contains 14 residues. The V gene end was trimmed by 0 bases and the J gene end by 6 bases; junction bases not matched to a gene: 2. Germline values: CDR1 SGHRS, CDR2 YFSETQ. The CDR3 bases are TGCGCCAGCAGCTTGGGACAGGGGGCCTCTGAAGCTTTCTTT. Amino acids: CASSLGQGASEAFF.

This sequence joins TRBV18 and TRBJ1-3; D is uncertain. Trimming cost V 6 bases and J 0 bases, with 12 bases left between them. The CDR3 sequence is 15 residues long. Looked up from germline, CDR1 is KGHSH and CDR2 is LQKENI. In DNA, the CDR3 is TGTGCCAGCTCCCGCGACCGGAGCTCTGGAAACACCATATATTTT. Translation gives CASSRDRSSGNTIYF.

This chain links TRBV3-1 (or the pseudogene TRBV3-2) with TRBJ2-3; TRBD1 agrees at 7 bases. Unmatched junction bases numbered 4, after V lost 5 bases and J lost 5 bases. CDR1 is LGHDT and CDR2 is YNNKEL in the germline V gene (reference sequence). CDR3 length: 13 amino acids. CDR3: CASSWTGKDTQYF. DNA of the CDR3: TGTGCCAGCAGCTGGACAGGCAAAGATACGCAGTATTTT.

This rearrangement joins TRBV5-4 to TRBJ2-1; 9 bases align to TRBD2. Germline assignment: CDR1 SGHNT and CDR2 YYREEE (reference sequence). CDR3 size: 13 residues. V lost 7 bases and J lost 9; bases outside the gene matches: 8. In DNA, the CDR3 is TGTGCCAGCTGGACTAGCGAAAAACCTGAGCAGTTCTTC. Its protein product is CASWTSEKPEQFF.

The chain joins TRBV11-3 to TRBJ1-1, with D possibly being TRBD1 (5 bases). CDR3 length equals 14 residues. The germline V gene encodes CDR1 SGHNT and CDR2 YENEEA. Trimming removed 4 bases from V and 4 bases from J, with 13 bases in between. CDR3: CASSSLIRATEAFF. Here the CDR3 DNA reads TGTGCCAGCAGCTCCCTCATCAGGGCCACTGAAGCTTTCTTT.

The chain uses TRBV12-3 or TRBV12-4 and TRBJ1-1, with a tentative D call TRBD1 (5 bases). CDR3 size: 13 residues. V gave up 4 bases and J gave up 4 bases, with 10 bases separating them. The DNA of the CDR3 is TGTGCCAGCAGTTCGGGACTAAGCACTGAAGCTTTCTTT. It specifies CASSSGLSTEAFF.

V is TRBV18 and J is TRBJ1-4; TRBD1 might be the D (5 bases). Germline V lookup: CDR1 KGHSH, CDR2 LQKENI. V lost 5 bases, J lost 4 bases, and 11 bases lay in between. The length of the CDR3 is 14 residues. The CDR3 DNA reads TGTGCCAGCTCATACAGGAGAAGTAATGAAAAACTGTTTTTT. Translation gives CASSYRRSNEKLFF.

The rearrangement links TRBV28 to TRBJ1-2, with 10 nucleotides matching TRBD1. The CDR3 runs 15 residues. With 6 bases clipped from V and 8 bases from J, the junction kept 12 bases outside the gene matches. CDR1 is MDHEN and CDR2 is SYDVKM in the germline V gene. CDR3 protein: CASSSLDGTGEGYTF. CDR3 coding DNA: TGTGCCAGCAGCTCCTTGGATGGGACAGGGGAGGGCTACACCTTC.

The rearrangement links TRBV28 to TRBJ1-5; unclear D gene. The CDR3 loop spans 17 amino acids. Trimming cost V 5 bases and J 0 bases, with 17 bases left between them. Per the germline V gene, CDR1 is MDHEN and CDR2 is SYDVKM. CDR3 sequence: CASSPNQAVYSNQPQHF. In nucleotides, the CDR3 is TGTGCCAGCAGTCCGAACCAGGCAGTCTATAGCAATCAGCCCCAGCATTTT.

This chain links TRBV11-3 with TRBJ1-5; TRBD1 might be the D (6 bases). V was trimmed by 1 base and J by 0 bases, leaving 10 bases between them. This CDR3 spans 16 amino acids. Germline V gene lookup returns CDR1 SGHNT and CDR2 YENEEA. The DNA of the CDR3 is TGTGCCAGCAGCTTAGGGGGGCAGAATAGCAATCAGCCCCAGCATTTT. Protein product: CASSLGGQNSNQPQHF. Full variable domain (remainder filled in from reference TRBV11-3 and TRBJ1-5): EAGVVQSPRYKIIEKKQPVAFWCNPISGHNTLYWYLQNLGQGPELLIRYENEEAVDDSQLPKDRFSAERLKGVDSTLKIQPAELGDSAVYLCASSLGGQNSNQPQHFGDGTRLSIL.

The chain couples TRBV20-1 to TRBJ2-7; no firm D call. The CDR3 loop spans 11 amino acids. The V end was cut by 3 bases, the J end by 3 bases, with 6 bases between. CDR1 DFQATT and CDR2 SNEGSKA come from the germline V gene (reference sequence). CDR3 region: CSASGGYEQYF. CDR3 bases: TGCAGTGCTAGCGGCGGCTACGAGCAGTACTTC.

This clone was observed a few times. The genes are TRBV30 and TRBJ2-2, with TRBD2 identical over 9 bases. This CDR3 is built from 15 residues. Germline lookup yields CDR1 GTSNPN and CDR2 SVGIG (reference sequence). V was pared by 1 base and J by 7 bases, with 7 bases of the junction left unmatched. The CDR3 spells CAWSGIAGASGELFF. The CDR3 DNA follows: TGTGCCTGGAGTGGTATAGCGGGAGCGAGCGGGGAGCTGTTTTTT.

V is TRBV27 and J is TRBJ2-5; 12 bases line up with TRBD2. The V and J ends lost 6 bases and 7 bases, in that order; junction bases with no gene match: 9. CDR1 and CDR2 (germline): MNHEY, SMNVEV (reference sequence). This CDR3 has 15 residues. The CDR3 sequence: CASSSLAGGLGTQYF. The CDR3, as DNA: TGTGCCAGCAGCTCTCTAGCGGGAGGGCTCGGGACCCAGTACTTC.